The rows below give T cell receptor beta chains drawn from one sample of a study of blood T cell repertoires in COVID-19. Produced via immunoSEQ multiplex PCR; TCRdb's table is partial and in-frame only. The table includes approximately 100,000 clones, around 80% detected once. Sequenced material: peripheral blood. The receptors stem from a woman aged 55-69 years with acute or convalescent COVID-19. Each CDR3 is given with its conserved first and last residue. Fields, in order: V gene, J gene, clone size, D gene, CDR3 protein, CDR3 DNA. The D gene is left open where the match is weak. The listing skips clone size in some rows; elsewhere it reads once, few, many or a size class.

V gene: TRBV5-1; J gene: TRBJ2-3; clone size: NA; D gene: NA; CDR3 protein: CASSLGGGSTDTQYF; CDR3 DNA: TGCGCCAGCAGCTTGGGTGGCGGGAGCACAGATACGCAGTATTTT
V gene: TRBV19; J gene: TRBJ2-5; clone size: NA; D gene: TRBD1; CDR3 protein: CASSRDRGASETQYF; CDR3 DNA: TGTGCCAGTAGTAGGGACAGGGGGGCATCGGAGACCCAGTACTTC
V gene: TRBV7-2; J gene: TRBJ2-5; clone size: NA; D gene: NA; CDR3 protein: CASSSQGAGTWETQYF; CDR3 DNA: TGTGCCAGCAGCTCACAAGGAGCCGGGACTTGGGAGACCCAGTACTTC
V gene: TRBV6-5; J gene: TRBJ2-7; clone size: NA; D gene: NA; CDR3 protein: CASSPATGTYEQYF; CDR3 DNA: TGTGCCAGCAGTCCCGCTACAGGGACCTACGAGCAGTACTTC
V gene: TRBV7-3; J gene: TRBJ2-1; clone size: NA; D gene: TRBD2; CDR3 protein: CASSLAGNYNEQFF; CDR3 DNA: TGTGCCAGCAGCCTAGCGGGAAATTACAATGAGCAGTTCTTC
V gene: TRBV5-4; J gene: TRBJ1-2; clone size: NA; D gene: TRBD1; CDR3 protein: CASSLTGGAGGYTF; CDR3 DNA: TGTGCCAGCAGCCTGACAGGGGGCGCCGGTGGCTACACCTTC
V gene: TRBV5-1; J gene: TRBJ1-3; clone size: NA; D gene: NA; CDR3 protein: CASSLAVGHSGNTIYF; CDR3 DNA: TGCGCCAGCAGCTTGGCCGTCGGACACTCTGGAAACACCATATATTTT
V gene: TRBV11-2; J gene: TRBJ2-1; clone size: few; D gene: NA; CDR3 protein: CASSLTGGYNEQFF; CDR3 DNA: TGTGCCAGCAGCTTGACCGGGGGCTACAATGAGCAGTTCTTC
V gene: TRBV15; J gene: TRBJ2-5; clone size: once; D gene: NA; CDR3 protein: CATSRQGYSGQETQYF; CDR3 DNA: TGTGCCACCAGCAGACAGGGCTATTCCGGTCAAGAGACCCAGTACTTC
V gene: TRBV2; J gene: TRBJ2-5; clone size: NA; D gene: NA; CDR3 protein: CASIGIGEETQYF; CDR3 DNA: TGTGCCAGCATCGGTATAGGGGAAGAGACCCAGTACTTC
V gene: TRBV27; J gene: TRBJ1-2; clone size: NA; D gene: TRBD1; CDR3 protein: CASSRDRNYGYTF; CDR3 DNA: TGTGCCAGCAGCCGGGACAGAAACTATGGCTACACCTTC
V gene: TRBV19; J gene: TRBJ2-4; clone size: NA; D gene: NA; CDR3 protein: CASSLTENIQYF; CDR3 DNA: TGTGCCAGTAGCTTGACAGAAAACATTCAGTACTTC
V gene: TRBV6-1; J gene: TRBJ1-4; clone size: NA; D gene: TRBD1; CDR3 protein: CASSEPTGGYEKLFF; CDR3 DNA: TGTGCCAGCAGTGAGCCTACAGGGGGGTATGAAAAACTGTTTTTT
V gene: TRBV18; J gene: TRBJ2-7; clone size: NA; D gene: TRBD2; CDR3 protein: CASSPTSGRHLYEQYF; CDR3 DNA: TGTGCCAGCTCACCGACTAGCGGGAGGCACCTCTACGAGCAGTACTTC
V gene: TRBV28; J gene: TRBJ1-2; clone size: NA; D gene: NA; CDR3 protein: CASNPGGVNYGYTF; CDR3 DNA: TGTGCCAGCAATCCCGGCGGAGTTAACTATGGCTACACCTTC
V gene: TRBV25-1; J gene: TRBJ1-1; clone size: NA; D gene: NA; CDR3 protein: CASSARGNTEAFF; CDR3 DNA: TGTGCCAGCAGTGCGCGGGGGAACACTGAAGCTTTCTTT
V gene: TRBV29-1; J gene: TRBJ2-1; clone size: NA; D gene: TRBD2; CDR3 protein: CSVEASGSRSEQFF; CDR3 DNA: TGCAGCGTTGAGGCTAGCGGGAGTCGAAGTGAGCAGTTCTTC
V gene: TRBV6-5; J gene: TRBJ1-2; clone size: NA; D gene: NA; CDR3 protein: CASKKPGARGYTF; CDR3 DNA: TGTGCCAGCAAAAAGCCGGGAGCCCGGGGCTACACCTTC
V gene: TRBV3-1/TRBV3-2; J gene: TRBJ2-1; clone size: NA; D gene: TRBD1; CDR3 protein: CASSYRDRPNEQFF; CDR3 DNA: TGTGCCAGCAGCTACCGGGACAGACCTAATGAGCAGTTCTTC
V gene: TRBV30; J gene: TRBJ2-1; clone size: NA; D gene: TRBD1; CDR3 protein: CAWAPGTGSEWEQFF; CDR3 DNA: TGTGCCTGGGCCCCCGGGACAGGCTCTGAATGGGAGCAGTTCTTC
V gene: TRBV19; J gene: TRBJ2-6; clone size: NA; D gene: TRBD1; CDR3 protein: CASSGQEAGANVLTF; CDR3 DNA: TGTGCCAGTAGTGGACAGGAGGCTGGGGCCAACGTCCTGACTTTC
V gene: TRBV3-1/TRBV3-2; J gene: TRBJ1-2; clone size: NA; D gene: NA; CDR3 protein: CASSPGTAYGYTF; CDR3 DNA: TGTGCCAGCAGCCCAGGCACTGCTTATGGCTACACCTTC
V gene: TRBV7-9; J gene: TRBJ1-5; clone size: NA; D gene: TRBD1; CDR3 protein: CASSLGGTEFQPQHF; CDR3 DNA: TGTGCCAGCAGCTTAGGCGGGACAGAATTCCAGCCCCAGCATTTT
V gene: TRBV12-5; J gene: TRBJ1-2; clone size: NA; D gene: TRBD1; CDR3 protein: CASGSPQGPNYGYTF; CDR3 DNA: TGTGCTAGTGGCTCACCACAGGGGCCTAACTATGGCTACACCTTC
V gene: TRBV9; J gene: TRBJ2-1; clone size: NA; D gene: TRBD2; CDR3 protein: CASSVGLAGEDNEQFF; CDR3 DNA: TGTGCCAGCAGCGTCGGACTAGCGGGAGAGGACAATGAGCAGTTCTTC
V gene: TRBV6-5; J gene: TRBJ1-2; clone size: NA; D gene: NA; CDR3 protein: CASSTGLAQYGYTF; CDR3 DNA: TGTGCCAGCAGCACAGGGTTGGCCCAGTATGGCTACACCTTC
V gene: TRBV4-1; J gene: TRBJ2-7; clone size: once; D gene: TRBD1; CDR3 protein: CASSPPGTGGYEQYF; CDR3 DNA: TGCGCCAGCAGCCCCCCCGGGACAGGGGGCTACGAGCAGTACTTC
V gene: TRBV25-1; J gene: TRBJ1-2; clone size: NA; D gene: NA; CDR3 protein: CATHGYTF; CDR3 DNA: TGTGCCACACACGGCTACACCTTC
V gene: TRBV6-5; J gene: TRBJ2-2; clone size: NA; D gene: NA; CDR3 protein: CASSVEEGIGELFF; CDR3 DNA: TGTGCCAGCAGCGTAGAGGAGGGCATCGGGGAGCTGTTTTTT
V gene: TRBV6-1; J gene: TRBJ2-7; clone size: NA; D gene: TRBD1; CDR3 protein: CASSDLAGTENYEQYF; CDR3 DNA: TGTGCCAGCAGTGACCTAGCCGGGACAGAAAACTACGAGCAGTACTTC
V gene: TRBV7-6; J gene: TRBJ1-4; clone size: NA; D gene: NA; CDR3 protein: CASSLVGGRDEKLFF; CDR3 DNA: TGTGCCAGCAGCTTAGTCGGGGGGCGGGATGAAAAACTGTTTTTT
V gene: TRBV9; J gene: TRBJ2-5; clone size: NA; D gene: TRBD2; CDR3 protein: CASSLLGLAQETQYF; CDR3 DNA: TGTGCCAGCAGCCTATTGGGACTAGCCCAAGAGACCCAGTACTTC
V gene: TRBV15; J gene: TRBJ1-2; clone size: NA; D gene: NA; CDR3 protein: CATSRDRAYGYTF; CDR3 DNA: TGTGCCACCAGCAGAGACCGCGCCTATGGCTACACCTTC
V gene: TRBV6-2/TRBV6-3; J gene: TRBJ1-2; clone size: NA; D gene: NA; CDR3 protein: CASSRDWGYTF; CDR3 DNA: TGTGCCAGCAGCCGTGACTGGGGCTACACCTTC
V gene: TRBV4-2; J gene: TRBJ2-1; clone size: NA; D gene: TRBD2; CDR3 protein: CASSQDRREGRGEQFF; CDR3 DNA: TGTGCCAGCAGCCAAGATCGGCGGGAGGGCCGCGGTGAGCAGTTCTTC
V gene: TRBV19; J gene: TRBJ2-5; clone size: NA; D gene: TRBD2; CDR3 protein: CASSSVQIGLAGLQETQYF; CDR3 DNA: TGTGCCAGTAGCTCCGTCCAGATAGGGCTAGCGGGGTTACAAGAGACCCAGTACTTC
V gene: TRBV12-3/TRBV12-4; J gene: TRBJ1-1; clone size: NA; D gene: NA; CDR3 protein: CASRLTANTEAFF; CDR3 DNA: TGTGCCAGCAGACTGACAGCGAACACTGAAGCTTTCTTT
V gene: TRBV3-1/TRBV3-2; J gene: TRBJ2-5; clone size: NA; D gene: TRBD2; CDR3 protein: CASSLWTSGRETQYF; CDR3 DNA: TGTGCCAGCAGCCTCTGGACTAGCGGCAGAGAGACCCAGTACTTC
V gene: TRBV7-2; J gene: TRBJ1-2; clone size: NA; D gene: NA; CDR3 protein: CASSLSRAGNYGYTF; CDR3 DNA: TGTGCCAGCAGCTTAAGCAGGGCCGGTAACTATGGCTACACCTTC
V gene: TRBV5-1; J gene: TRBJ2-3; clone size: NA; D gene: TRBD2; CDR3 protein: CASSGGDYPGTQYF; CDR3 DNA: TGCGCCAGCAGCGGGGGGGACTACCCCGGGACGCAGTATTTT
V gene: TRBV2; J gene: TRBJ1-5; clone size: NA; D gene: TRBD1; CDR3 protein: CASRGQTNQPQHF; CDR3 DNA: TGTGCCAGCAGGGGACAGACTAATCAGCCCCAGCATTTT
V gene: TRBV29-1; J gene: TRBJ2-7; clone size: NA; D gene: TRBD1; CDR3 protein: CSATRGDRAHEQYF; CDR3 DNA: TGCAGCGCGACACGGGGCGACAGGGCCCACGAGCAGTACTTC
V gene: TRBV3-1/TRBV3-2; J gene: TRBJ2-1; clone size: NA; D gene: NA; CDR3 protein: CASSQMKSGTYNEQFF; CDR3 DNA: TGTGCCAGCAGCCAAATGAAGTCGGGTACCTACAATGAGCAGTTCTTC
V gene: TRBV30; J gene: TRBJ1-4; clone size: NA; D gene: NA; CDR3 protein: CAWKIVEKLFF; CDR3 DNA: TGTGCCTGGAAAATAGTGGAAAAACTGTTTTTT
V gene: TRBV9; J gene: TRBJ2-1; clone size: NA; D gene: NA; CDR3 protein: CASTSSGRGEQFF; CDR3 DNA: TGTGCCAGCACTAGTAGCGGCCGCGGTGAGCAGTTCTTC
V gene: TRBV20-1; J gene: TRBJ2-7; clone size: NA; D gene: NA; CDR3 protein: CSTGTPYEQYF; CDR3 DNA: TGCAGTACCGGGACACCATACGAGCAGTACTTC
V gene: TRBV7-9; J gene: TRBJ1-1; clone size: NA; D gene: NA; CDR3 protein: CASSRRVGGPNTEAFF; CDR3 DNA: TGTGCCAGCAGCCGGAGGGTCGGTGGACCCAACACTGAAGCTTTCTTT
V gene: TRBV5-4; J gene: TRBJ1-2; clone size: NA; D gene: NA; CDR3 protein: CASSSGHTYGYTF; CDR3 DNA: TGTGCCAGCAGCTCGGGACACACCTATGGCTACACCTTC